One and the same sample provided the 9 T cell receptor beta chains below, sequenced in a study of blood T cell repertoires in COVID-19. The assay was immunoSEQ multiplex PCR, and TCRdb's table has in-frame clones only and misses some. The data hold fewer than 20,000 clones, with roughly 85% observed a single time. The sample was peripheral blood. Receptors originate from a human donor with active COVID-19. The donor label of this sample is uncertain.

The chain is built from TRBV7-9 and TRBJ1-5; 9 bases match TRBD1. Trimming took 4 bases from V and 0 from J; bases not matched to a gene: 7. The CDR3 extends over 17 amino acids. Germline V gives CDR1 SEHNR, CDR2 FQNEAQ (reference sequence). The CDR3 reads CASSSQGAGYSNQPQHF. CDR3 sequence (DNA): TGTGCCAGCAGCTCACAGGGGGCTGGGTATAGCAATCAGCCCCAGCATTTT.

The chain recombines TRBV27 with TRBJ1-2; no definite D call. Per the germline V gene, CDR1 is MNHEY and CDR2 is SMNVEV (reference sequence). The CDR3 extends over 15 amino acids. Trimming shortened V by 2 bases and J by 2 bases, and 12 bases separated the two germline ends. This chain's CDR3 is CASSLKAGENYGYTF. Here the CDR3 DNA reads TGTGCCAGCAGTTTAAAAGCCGGTGAGAACTATGGCTACACCTTC.

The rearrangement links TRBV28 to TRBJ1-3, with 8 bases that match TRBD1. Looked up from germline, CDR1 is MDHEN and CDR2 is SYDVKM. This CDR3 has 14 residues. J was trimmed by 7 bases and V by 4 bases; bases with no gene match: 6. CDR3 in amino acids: CASSSRTGRNTIYF. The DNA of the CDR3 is TGTGCCAGCAGTTCCCGGACAGGGAGGAACACCATATATTTT.

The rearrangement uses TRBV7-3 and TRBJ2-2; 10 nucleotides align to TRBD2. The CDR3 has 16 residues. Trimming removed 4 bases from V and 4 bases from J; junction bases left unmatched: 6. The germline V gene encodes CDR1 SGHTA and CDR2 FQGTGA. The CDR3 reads CASSSQGLAATGELFF. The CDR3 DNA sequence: TGTGCCAGCAGCTCCCAAGGACTAGCGGCCACCGGGGAGCTGTTTTTT.

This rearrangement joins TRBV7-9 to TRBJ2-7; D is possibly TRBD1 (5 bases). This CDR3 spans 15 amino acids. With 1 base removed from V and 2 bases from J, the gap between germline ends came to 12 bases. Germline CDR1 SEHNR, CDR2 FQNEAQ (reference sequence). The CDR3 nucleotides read TGTGCCAGCAGCTTAGGTAGGCCAGGGCCCTACGAGCAGTACTTC. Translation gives CASSLGRPGPYEQYF.

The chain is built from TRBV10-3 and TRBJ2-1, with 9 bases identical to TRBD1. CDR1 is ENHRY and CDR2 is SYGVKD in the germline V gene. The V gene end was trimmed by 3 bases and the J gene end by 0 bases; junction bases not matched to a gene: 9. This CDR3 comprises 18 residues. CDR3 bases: TGTGCCATCAGTGATGGGACAGGGACTTCCTTCTCCTACAATGAGCAGTTCTTC. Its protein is CAISDGTGTSFSYNEQFF.

Written as DNA, the CDR3 is TGCGCCAGCAGCCTCGACACCTACAGCTACGAGCAGTACTTC. Encoded protein: CASSLDTYSYEQYF. The V gene is TRBV5-1, the J gene TRBJ2-7, with D unclear. V dropped 4 bases and J dropped 3 bases, with 14 bases sitting between them. Germline values: CDR1 SGHRS, CDR2 YFSETQ. The CDR3 has 14 residues.

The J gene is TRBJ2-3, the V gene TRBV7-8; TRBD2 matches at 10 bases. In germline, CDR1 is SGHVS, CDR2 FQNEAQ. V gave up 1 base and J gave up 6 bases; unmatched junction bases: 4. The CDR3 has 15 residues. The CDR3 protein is CASSLDLAGADTQYF. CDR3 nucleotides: TGTGCCAGCAGCTTAGATCTAGCGGGAGCTGATACGCAGTATTTT.

The CDR3 DNA is TGTGCTAGTGGTTTGGTTTATGGGGGCCCCTACGAGCAGTACTTC. It yields the protein CASGLVYGGPYEQYF. V is TRBV12-5 and J is TRBJ2-7; possible D gene TRBD1, 6 bases. The CDR3 has 15 amino acids. Trimming shortened V by 0 bases and J by 2 bases, and 11 bases separated the two germline ends. The germline gives CDR1 LGHNT, CDR2 FRNRAP.